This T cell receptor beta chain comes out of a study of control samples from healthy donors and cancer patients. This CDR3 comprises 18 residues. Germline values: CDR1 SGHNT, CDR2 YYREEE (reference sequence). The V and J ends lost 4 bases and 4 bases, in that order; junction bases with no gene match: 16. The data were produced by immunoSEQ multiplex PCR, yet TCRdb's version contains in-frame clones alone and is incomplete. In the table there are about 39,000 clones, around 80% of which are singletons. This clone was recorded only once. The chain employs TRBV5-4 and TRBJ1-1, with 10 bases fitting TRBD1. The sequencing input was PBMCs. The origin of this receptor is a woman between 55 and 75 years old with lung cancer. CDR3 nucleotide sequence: TGTGCCAGCAGCCTTCAACCGGGACAGGGGATCGTGAGCACTGAAGCTTTCTTT. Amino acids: CASSLQPGQGIVSTEAFF.